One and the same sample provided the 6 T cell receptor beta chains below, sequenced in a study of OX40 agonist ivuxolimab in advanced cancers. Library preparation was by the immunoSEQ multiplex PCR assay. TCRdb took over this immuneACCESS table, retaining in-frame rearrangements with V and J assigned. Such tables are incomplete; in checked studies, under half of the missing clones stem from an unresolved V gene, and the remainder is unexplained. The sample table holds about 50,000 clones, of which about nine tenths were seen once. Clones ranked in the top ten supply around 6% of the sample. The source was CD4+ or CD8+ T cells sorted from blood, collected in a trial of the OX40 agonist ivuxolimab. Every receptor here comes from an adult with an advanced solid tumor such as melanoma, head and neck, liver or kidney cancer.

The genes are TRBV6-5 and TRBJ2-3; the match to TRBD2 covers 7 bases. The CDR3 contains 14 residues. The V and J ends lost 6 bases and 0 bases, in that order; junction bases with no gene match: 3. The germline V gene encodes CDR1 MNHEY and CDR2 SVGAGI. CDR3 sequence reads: CASSWGGSTDTQYF. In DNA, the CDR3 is TGTGCCAGCAGCTGGGGGGGAAGCACAGATACGCAGTATTTT.

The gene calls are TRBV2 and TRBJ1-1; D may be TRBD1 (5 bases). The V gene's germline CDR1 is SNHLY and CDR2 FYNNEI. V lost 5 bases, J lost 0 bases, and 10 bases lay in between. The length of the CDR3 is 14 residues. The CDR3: CASSQTEMNTEAFF. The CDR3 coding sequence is TGTGCCAGCAGTCAGACAGAGATGAACACTGAAGCTTTCTTT.

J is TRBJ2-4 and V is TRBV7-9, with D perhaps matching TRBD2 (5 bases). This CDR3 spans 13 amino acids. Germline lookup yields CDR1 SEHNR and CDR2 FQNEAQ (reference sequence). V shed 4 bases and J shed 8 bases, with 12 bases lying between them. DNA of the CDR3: TGTGCCAGCAGCTCGGGGATAGTAGACATTCAGTACTTC. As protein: CASSSGIVDIQYF.

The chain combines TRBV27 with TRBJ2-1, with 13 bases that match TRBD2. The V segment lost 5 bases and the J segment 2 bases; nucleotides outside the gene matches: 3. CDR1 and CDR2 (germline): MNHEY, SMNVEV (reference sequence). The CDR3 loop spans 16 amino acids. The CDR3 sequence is CASSLTSGGAYNEQFF. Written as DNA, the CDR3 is TGTGCCAGCAGTCTTACTAGCGGGGGGGCCTACAATGAGCAGTTCTTC.

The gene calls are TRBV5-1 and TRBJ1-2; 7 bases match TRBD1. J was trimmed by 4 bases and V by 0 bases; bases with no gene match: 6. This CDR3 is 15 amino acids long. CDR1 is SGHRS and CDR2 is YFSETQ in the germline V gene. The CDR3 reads CASSLVGTDLYGYTF. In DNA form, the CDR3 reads TGCGCCAGCAGCTTGGTAGGGACAGACCTCTATGGCTACACCTTC.

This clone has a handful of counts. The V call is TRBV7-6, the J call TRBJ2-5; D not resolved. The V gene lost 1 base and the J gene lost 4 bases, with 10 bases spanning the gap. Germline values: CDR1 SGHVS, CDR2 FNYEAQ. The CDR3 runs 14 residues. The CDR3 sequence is CASSLVYLGETQYF. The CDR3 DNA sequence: TGTGCCAGCAGCTTAGTTTATTTGGGAGAGACCCAGTACTTC.